This T cell receptor beta chain was profiled in a study of Graves' ophthalmopathy and Graves' hyperthyroidism. Across the whole study: At initial diagnosis, peripheral blood was obtained, and this preceded any treatment.

Scientists amplified the TCR beta CDR3 regions from RNA transcripts. After a first-round RT-PCR with HTBI primers, a second-round multiplex PCR was run. TCRdb reprocessed the multiplex PCR reads via MiXCR and lists one record per CDR3 protein. The sample records tens of thousands of distinct CDR3 sequences, approximately 52% being singletons. Unmatched junction bases numbered 8, after V lost 9 bases and J lost 8 bases. Germline V CDR1 and CDR2: KGHDR, SFDVKD. This CDR3 comprises 13 residues. Broader study findings: The model predicted ophthalmopathy progression with around 69% sensitivity and less than 85% specificity.

In the case of this clonotype: The antigen remains undetermined.

This chain uses TRBV24-1 with TRBJ2-1; the match to TRBD2 covers 8 bases. The sample taken for sequencing was peripheral blood. This clonotype was obtained from an adult man with Graves' ophthalmopathy. The CDR3 region is CATGLAGVDEQFF. Written as DNA, the CDR3 is TGTGCCACCGGCCTAGCGGGCGTCGATGAGCAGTTCTTC.